Listed below are T cell receptor beta chains from one sample, sequenced in a study of vaccination and CD4 T cells after COVID-19. These receptors lack a known antigen. TCRdb processed the PCR reads anew with MiXCR; each CDR3 protein has one entry. The sample comprises about 27,000 distinct CDR3 sequences, about two thirds of which are singletons, and 17% rests with the top ten. The sequencing used CD4+ T cells from blood, cultured in vitro, collected after SARS-CoV-2 vaccination. Receptors were obtained from a human donor who received a COVID-19 vaccine. Each CDR3 is given with its conserved first and last residue. D genes are given only for firm matches. Some rows mark clone size as missing; the rest say once, few, many or name a class of expanded clone.

v_gene,d_gene,j_gene,abundance,CDR3nt,CDR3aa
TRBV20-1,.,TRBJ2-5,few,TGCAGTGCTAGTCCTCCTTCCTTAAATCAAGAGACCCAGTACTTC,CSASPPSLNQETQYF
TRBV7-9,TRBD2,TRBJ2-1,.,TGTGCCAGCAGCCCCAACAAACTCAGCGGGGGGGCCTACAATGAGCAGTTCTTC,CASSPNKLSGGAYNEQFF
TRBV20-1,.,TRBJ2-5,.,TGCAGTGCCACACTAGGAGAGACCCAGTACTTC,CSATLGETQYF
TRBV2,.,TRBJ1-1,.,TGTGCCAGCATGGCGGATATGAACACTGAAGCTTTCTTT,CASMADMNTEAFF
TRBV6-5,TRBD2,TRBJ2-3,.,TGTGCCAGCAGTTTAGCGGGGGCGACAGATACGCAGTATTTT,CASSLAGATDTQYF
TRBV19,.,TRBJ1-2,.,TGTGCCAGTAGTATGAGCAGGGGCGCGGGCTACACCTTC,CASSMSRGAGYTF
TRBV20-1,.,TRBJ2-7,.,TGCAGTGCTGGAAGACAGCGAAGCTCCTACGAGCAGTACTTC,CSAGRQRSSYEQYF
TRBV11-2,.,TRBJ2-5,.,TGTGCCAGCAGCTTAGAGGGGGAGGAGACCCAGTACTTC,CASSLEGEETQYF
TRBV6-5,.,TRBJ1-2,.,TGTGCCAGCAGTTACAGTTTTGAGGGTACGGGCTACACCTTC,CASSYSFEGTGYTF
TRBV12-3/TRBV12-4,.,TRBJ1-5,once,TGTGCCAGCAGTGTCCGGGGCCGCTATCAGCCCCAGCATTTT,CASSVRGRYQPQHF
TRBV20-1,TRBD1,TRBJ1-1,.,TGCAGTGCTAGGGAGACAGGGGGCGTAACGTCGAACACTGAAGCTTTCTTT,CSARETGGVTSNTEAFF
TRBV29-1,TRBD1,TRBJ1-3,.,TGCAGCGTGGGACAGGGATCTGGAAACACCATATATTTT,CSVGQGSGNTIYF
TRBV12-3/TRBV12-4,.,TRBJ2-1,.,TGTGCCAGCAGTTTGGGAACAGGGGAGCAGTTCTTC,CASSLGTGEQFF
TRBV20-1,.,TRBJ2-2,few,TGCAGTGCTAGTCACCGACAGAACACCGGGGAGCTGTTTTTT,CSASHRQNTGELFF
TRBV7-2,TRBD1,TRBJ1-2,.,TGTGCCAGCACCGGATCACGTGGGGGACAGGGGGTTTGGGGCTATGGCTACACCTTC,CASTGSRGGQGVWGYGYTF
TRBV14,.,TRBJ2-7,.,TGTGCCAGCAGCCAAGAAGTGGGTTCAGCCTACGAGCAGTACTTC,CASSQEVGSAYEQYF
TRBV15,.,TRBJ2-7,.,TGTGCCACCAGCAGAGATCTTACTAGTGGCAGGGTGCATTACGAGCAGTACTTC,CATSRDLTSGRVHYEQYF
TRBV19,.,TRBJ1-1,.,TGTGCCAGTAGTATTGGGGAGATGAACACTGAAGCTTTCTTT,CASSIGEMNTEAFF
TRBV30,TRBD1,TRBJ1-3,few,TGTGCCTGGAGTATAAGGCAGGGGGCTGACACCATATATTTT,CAWSIRQGADTIYF
TRBV1,.,TRBJ1-1,.,TGCACCAGCAGCCAACCCAAGGCCCGGACAGAGAAGAACACTGAAGCTTTCTTT,CTSSQPKARTEKNTEAFF
TRBV6-1,TRBD1,TRBJ1-4,few,TGTGCCAGCAGACCCAACCGGGACAGGGGGCGGAAACTGTTTTTT,CASRPNRDRGRKLFF
TRBV10-1,.,TRBJ2-5,.,TGCGCCAGCAGTGAAAGTGGCCCCTCAAACTTCATGACCCAGTACTTC,CASSESGPSNFMTQYF
TRBV12-3/TRBV12-4,TRBD2,TRBJ2-3,few,TGTGCCAGCAGAAGGACTAAACTAGCGGGGGGGACAGATACGCAGTATTTT,CASRRTKLAGGTDTQYF
TRBV7-9,TRBD1,TRBJ2-4,few,TGTGCCAGCAGCTTCCGGACAGGGGAAACCAAAAACATTCAGTACTTC,CASSFRTGETKNIQYF
TRBV24-1,.,TRBJ2-5,.,TGTGCCACCAGTGACAGGAAATACTTAGAGACCCAGTACTTC,CATSDRKYLETQYF
TRBV7-9,.,TRBJ1-5,.,TGTGCCAGCAGCCCTACCATTTCTAGCAATCAGCCCCAGCATTTT,CASSPTISSNQPQHF
TRBV11-3,.,TRBJ1-2,.,TGTGCCAGCAGGGGGGCGTTAGACTGTGGCTACACCTTC,CASRGALDCGYTF
TRBV19,TRBD2,TRBJ2-5,few,TGTGCCAGTAGTGATCTAGCGGAAGAGACCCAGTACTTC,CASSDLAEETQYF
TRBV5-1,TRBD2,TRBJ2-3,.,TGCGCCAGCGGGCTAGCGGGGCCCACAGATACGCAGTATTTT,CASGLAGPTDTQYF